Listed below are T cell receptor beta chains from one sample, sequenced in a study of blood T cell repertoires in COVID-19. Sequenced by immunoSEQ multiplex PCR; TCRdb stores in-frame clones only, minus some. The data show 50,000 to 75,000 clones, approximately 94% seen once. The sequenced sample was peripheral blood. The receptors come from a man aged 65 to 85 with active COVID-19. CDR3s include the opening cysteine and the closing phenylalanine or tryptophan.

v_gene	j_gene	CDR3aa
TRBV5-5	TRBJ2-5	CASSLTGWETQYF
TRBV28	TRBJ1-2	CASSFNRGLRGYTF
TRBV19	TRBJ1-1	CASSIPGWYTEAFF
TRBV4-1	TRBJ1-2	CASSQATTGTDYGYTF
TRBV5-4	TRBJ2-7	CASSAGTDFSYEQYF
TRBV12-3/TRBV12-4	TRBJ1-3	CASRYIQGNTIYF
TRBV18	TRBJ1-5	CASSPRVRDRGPNSNQPQHF
TRBV6-2/TRBV6-3	TRBJ1-3	CASSQRTGTGNTIYF
TRBV2	TRBJ2-6	CASLPGSFANVLTF
TRBV5-1	TRBJ2-5	CASSFRDKQETQYF
TRBV7-8	TRBJ1-5	CASSSGTGGNQPQHF
TRBV6-5	TRBJ1-5	CASSRQGAQPQHF
TRBV10-2	TRBJ2-7	CASKARGGYEQYF
TRBV20-1	TRBJ2-1	CSASFQRGGLYNEQFF
TRBV19	TRBJ2-5	CASSTTGAWETQYF
TRBV6-2/TRBV6-3	TRBJ1-5	CASRLGVVGQPQHF
TRBV7-2	TRBJ1-1	CASSTPTGVGAFF
TRBV7-2	TRBJ2-5	CASSFGSGGVTQYF
TRBV4-1	TRBJ1-5	CASSQGQGSNQPQHF
TRBV12-5	TRBJ1-1	CASGLSGNTEAFF
TRBV9	TRBJ2-1	CASSVVAGGLNEQFF
TRBV7-6	TRBJ2-2	CASSLVGLPNTGELFF
TRBV4-1	TRBJ2-5	CASSQAGLGGKGQYQETQYF
TRBV4-1	TRBJ1-2	CASSQGSGQAYINYGYTF
TRBV6-5	TRBJ2-5	CASSVLRETQYF
TRBV6-5	TRBJ1-3	CASSRGSVSGNTIYF
TRBV24-1	TRBJ2-2	CATRGDRGQNTGELFF
TRBV4-1	TRBJ2-5	CASSQDSVRLRGDPETQYF
TRBV27	TRBJ1-5	CASSLGQEFNQPQHF
TRBV5-1	TRBJ2-2	CASSLQGRNTGELFF
TRBV5-1	TRBJ2-7	CASRVQGGYEQYF
TRBV6-2/TRBV6-3	TRBJ2-5	CASSRRAGAVQETQYF
TRBV11-3	TRBJ2-5	CASSLEGAKGRETQYF
TRBV27	TRBJ2-3	CASSFYRADTQYF
TRBV27	TRBJ1-5	CASGRGGAGNQPQHF
TRBV4-1	TRBJ1-4	CASSQFSLRVATNEKLFF
TRBV7-9	TRBJ2-2	CASSLGGPVGGELFF
TRBV7-8	TRBJ2-2	CASSSGTGTGVRGELFF
TRBV6-6	TRBJ2-2	CASSQVAGFAGELFF
TRBV11-3	TRBJ2-7	CASSLTAYEQYF